The clone carrying this TCR beta chain was found a few times. Its specificity is unknown. The data are from a study of T cells after yellow fever vaccination. Study observations and caveats: Peak timing came faster in the weaker secondary response, day 5 versus 15. Researchers noted that a small share of clonotypes showed up in both CD4 and CD8 compartments. The booster response re-showed most primary clones: roughly 97% CD4, about 89% CD8.

UMIs and a universal primer site were added when TCR cDNA was made by 5'RACE template switching. From the 5' RACE reads, TCRdb called clonotypes with MiXCR, one entry per CDR3 protein. The sample yields 150,000 to 200,000 distinct CDR3 sequences, 11% seen once. Source: CD8+ T cells sorted from PBMCs, taken 15 days after the yellow fever booster vaccination. The TCR comes from a man younger than 35 who received the YFV17D yellow fever vaccine.

Here the CDR3 reads CAAGDWEETQYF. CDR3 nucleotides: TGTGCGGCAGGAGACTGGGAGGAGACCCAGTACTTC. The rearrangement links TRBV6-5 to TRBJ2-5; perhaps TRBD2 as D (5 bases). This CDR3 has 12 residues. Germline lookup yields CDR1 MNHEY and CDR2 SVGAGI.